Shown below are 8 T cell receptor beta chains from a single sample sequenced in a study of T-cell memory formation after mild COVID-19. TCRdb recomputed calls from the 5' RACE reads with MiXCR, one row per CDR3 protein. This table holds a few hundred thousand distinct CDR3 sequences, under 25% found once. Sequenced material: PBMCs or a T cell subset sorted from them (not recorded which). The receptor set was obtained from a man between 18 and 29 years old who had mild COVID-19 (a few samples of this study predate the infection). Cell type and time point are not known.

This chain connects TRBV6-5 to TRBJ2-2; D tentatively reads TRBD1 or TRBD2 (5 bases each). V lost 2 bases and J lost 1, with 5 bases in between. The length of the CDR3 is 14 residues. Germline CDR1 reads MNHEY; CDR2 reads SVGAGI. CDR3 region: CASSYGGNTGELFF. CDR3 bases: TGTGCCAGCAGTTACGGGGGGAACACCGGGGAGCTGTTTTTT.

In its sample, this clonotype was seen a few times. This chain connects TRBV6-6 to TRBJ1-3, with TRBD1 identical over 11 bases. This CDR3 has 18 residues. CDR1 is MNHNY and CDR2 is SVGAGI in the germline V gene (reference sequence). V gave up 6 bases and J gave up 2 bases; unmatched junction bases: 12. The CDR3, as DNA: TGTGCCAGCAGCCGAGAGCCGGGACAGGGGGTTGCTGGAAACACCATATATTTT. Its translation is CASSREPGQGVAGNTIYF.

This clonotype was counted a few times. This chain links TRBV18 with TRBJ2-3, with TRBD2 matching 9 bases. This CDR3 is built from 16 residues. The V gene's germline CDR1 is KGHSH and CDR2 LQKENI. With V trimmed by 3 bases and J by 3 bases, 7 bases remained unmatched. Here the CDR3 DNA reads TGTGCCAGCTCACCGCGGGGGGGCGCCGAGACAGATACGCAGTATTTT. It codes for CASSPRGGAETDTQYF.

This chain connects TRBV18 to TRBJ1-1; no clear D gene. V was pared by 0 bases and J by 8 bases, with 13 bases between. The CDR3 has 14 residues. The germline gives CDR1 KGHSH, CDR2 LQKENI. The DNA of the CDR3 is TGTGCCAGCTCACCACCCCACGGTCGCTTAGAAGCTTTCTTT. Amino acid sequence: CASSPPHGRLEAFF.

This chain connects TRBV20-1 to TRBJ1-1; no reliable D call. The ends were cut back, 6 bases at V and 4 bases at J, with 15 bases in the middle. Germline V gene data show CDR1 as DFQATT and CDR2 as SNEGSKA (reference sequence). CDR3 size: 13 residues. CDR3 DNA: TGCAGTGCCCGAGAAGGGCCCGTCACTGAAGCTTTCTTT. This gives the protein CSAREGPVTEAFF.

The genes are TRBV27 and TRBJ1-5; 7 nucleotides match TRBD1. With 4 bases clipped from V and 7 bases from J, the junction kept 19 bases outside the gene matches. Germline lookup yields CDR1 MNHEY and CDR2 SMNVEV (reference sequence). The CDR3 runs to 18 residues. The CDR3 loop reads CASSSTGVLGSGVQPQHF. In DNA, the CDR3 is TGTGCCAGCAGTTCTACAGGGGTCCTAGGCTCGGGGGTCCAGCCCCAGCATTTT.

The J gene is TRBJ2-7, the V gene TRBV7-6; 8 bases map to TRBD2. The germline gives CDR1 SGHVS, CDR2 FNYEAQ. Trimming at V came to 2 bases and at J to 7 bases, leaving 10 bases not matched to a gene. This CDR3 comprises 15 residues. As DNA, the CDR3 is TGTGCCAGCAGCTTACTCGGGGGGGCCCCTGGGGAGCAGTACTTC. It yields the protein CASSLLGGAPGEQYF.

This chain links TRBV5-1 with TRBJ1-1, with 9 bases lining up with TRBD1. The CDR3 consists of 17 residues. The V and J ends lost 1 base and 6 bases, in that order; junction bases with no gene match: 13. Germline V gene lookup returns CDR1 SGHRS and CDR2 YFSETQ. The CDR3 DNA is TGCGCCAGCAGCTTGATCCTAACGGGACAGGGTATCGCTGAAGCTTTCTTT. Translated: CASSLILTGQGIAEAFF.